This T cell receptor (beta chain) was sequenced for a study of T cell responses to AZD1222 COVID-19 vaccine. Study background: Pooling covered second doses at about 4 or about 12 weeks.

Germline CDR1 reads LNHDA; CDR2 reads SQIVND (reference sequence). This CDR3 comprises 11 residues. With 5 bases removed from V and 4 bases from J, the gap between germline ends came to 2 bases. Overall study findings and caveats: Without day 14 samples, only post-peak T cell repertoires were studied. Donors, mostly white British, included more females; clonal diversity was possibly underestimated.

Details on this clone: Its specificity is unknown.

Data came from immunoSEQ multiplex PCR; TCRdb stores just in-frame clones and leaves some out. The sample carries about 130,000 clones, 93% recorded once. This sequence joins TRBV19 and TRBJ1-4; D uncertain. The TCR sequence derives from an adult in good health. The sample consisted of peripheral blood, taken on day 0 of AZD1222 vaccination. The CDR3 region has the DNA TGTGCCAGTAGTCTTAATGAAAAACTGTTTTTT. It is translated as CASSLNEKLFF.